The 2 T cell receptor beta chains in this list originate from one sample, sequenced in a study of a mutant IDH1 vaccine in newly diagnosed glioma (dated by TCRdb to the early 2020s). Explained via the paper, the time point label denotes: week 5, during vaccination. Each vaccine dose, consisting of 300 ug of a 20-mer mutant IDH1 peptide in Montanide, was administered subcutaneously with topical imiquimod. Their antigen targets remain unknown. The receptor library was made with the immunoSEQ multiplex PCR assay. What TCRdb holds here is the immuneACCESS table cut down to in-frame rearrangements. Part of the clones is not present; checked against another copy, under half of the missing clones reflect an unresolved V gene, and the others are unexplained. Recorded for this sample are approximately 38,000 clones; approximately 85% of them occurred a single time. The top ten clones comprise approximately 1.5% of the sample.

This material consisted of PBMCs, taken from a glioma patient whose treatment included an IDH1 peptide vaccine. The receptors originated from a man in his forties with glioma.

The chain links TRBV11-2 to TRBJ1-3; D ambiguous. CDR3 size: 14 residues. V was trimmed by 5 bases and J by 2 bases, leaving 10 bases between them. Germline lookup yields CDR1 SGHAT and CDR2 FQNNGV. The CDR3 is CASSNPAAGNTIYF. The CDR3 coding sequence is TGTGCCAGCAGCAACCCGGCGGCTGGAAACACCATATATTTT.

The rearrangement uses TRBV19 and TRBJ2-4; D gene unclear. The CDR3 covers 13 residues. With 8 bases removed from V and 3 bases from J, the gap between germline ends came to 11 bases. In germline, CDR1 is LNHDA, CDR2 SQIVND (reference sequence). The CDR3 loop reads CASLESDKNIQYF. CDR3 in DNA: TGTGCCAGTCTCGAGAGTGACAAAAACATTCAGTACTTC.